Listed below are T cell receptor beta chains from one sample, sequenced in a study of blood T cell repertoires in COVID-19. Assay used: immunoSEQ multiplex PCR; TCRdb lists only in-frame clones, some missing. The sample shows about 21,000 clones, approximately 83% of them seen only once. Sequencing was carried out using peripheral blood. The origin of the receptors is a human donor in a cohort sampled during active COVID-19. Each CDR3 is given with its conserved first and last residue. D genes are given only for firm matches. Not all rows give a size; the values are once, few, many and, for expanded clones, a class.

j_call: TRBJ2-7
d_call: -
clone_size: -
v_call: TRBV7-2
cdr3_nt: TGTGCCAGCAGCTTAGGTGGCAGTAAATACGAGCAGTACTTC
cdr3_aa: CASSLGGSKYEQYF

j_call: TRBJ2-3
d_call: -
clone_size: -
v_call: TRBV4-2
cdr3_nt: TGTGCCAGCAGCCAAGGGGACTCTGACACAGATACGCAGTATTTT
cdr3_aa: CASSQGDSDTDTQYF

j_call: TRBJ2-7
d_call: TRBD1
clone_size: -
v_call: TRBV5-4
cdr3_nt: TGTGCCAGCAGCCGTTCGGGGACAGGCGGCTACGAGCAGTACTTC
cdr3_aa: CASSRSGTGGYEQYF

j_call: TRBJ1-5
d_call: -
clone_size: -
v_call: TRBV28
cdr3_nt: TGTGCCAGCAGTTTAAGCGCGGGGACCCGCGCTCAGCCCCAGCATTTT
cdr3_aa: CASSLSAGTRAQPQHF

j_call: TRBJ2-5
d_call: -
clone_size: once
v_call: TRBV5-8
cdr3_nt: TGTGCCAGCAGCCCCCGACAGCAAGAGACCCAGTACTTC
cdr3_aa: CASSPRQQETQYF

j_call: TRBJ2-5
d_call: -
clone_size: -
v_call: TRBV7-9
cdr3_nt: TGTGCCAGCAGCTTATTTCGGCAGGGGCAAGAGACCCAGTACTTC
cdr3_aa: CASSLFRQGQETQYF

j_call: TRBJ2-5
d_call: -
clone_size: once
v_call: TRBV27
cdr3_nt: TGTGCCAGCAGACTCCAGGGGTACTTGGTCCAAGAGACCCAGTACTTC
cdr3_aa: CASRLQGYLVQETQYF

j_call: TRBJ1-5
d_call: -
clone_size: few
v_call: TRBV19
cdr3_nt: TGTGCCAGTAGTATAGTTTGGAGTGTGGACAATCAGCCCCAGCATTTT
cdr3_aa: CASSIVWSVDNQPQHF

j_call: TRBJ2-2
d_call: TRBD2
clone_size: -
v_call: TRBV10-2
cdr3_nt: TGCGCCACTATTAAGCGGGGGACCGGGGAGCTGTTTTTT
cdr3_aa: CATIKRGTGELFF

j_call: TRBJ2-3
d_call: TRBD2
clone_size: -
v_call: TRBV5-1
cdr3_nt: TGCGCCAGCAGCTTGGCCGGGCTAGCGGACGGCACAGATACGCAGTATTTT
cdr3_aa: CASSLAGLADGTDTQYF

j_call: TRBJ2-5
d_call: TRBD1
clone_size: -
v_call: TRBV5-1
cdr3_nt: TGCGCCAGCAGCTCCCTCTCAGGACAGGGTCAAGAGACCCAGTACTTC
cdr3_aa: CASSSLSGQGQETQYF

j_call: TRBJ1-5
d_call: TRBD1
clone_size: once
v_call: TRBV30
cdr3_nt: TGTGCCTGGAGTGTGAACAGGGGGGAGCCCCAGCATTTT
cdr3_aa: CAWSVNRGEPQHF

j_call: TRBJ2-2
d_call: -
clone_size: -
v_call: TRBV3-1/TRBV3-2
cdr3_nt: TGTGCCAGCAGCCAACGTCGGGGAACGGGCACCGGGGAGCTGTTTTTT
cdr3_aa: CASSQRRGTGTGELFF

j_call: TRBJ2-3
d_call: -
clone_size: -
v_call: TRBV6-6
cdr3_nt: TGTGCCAGCAGGCGGGCAGCGAGCACAGATACGCAGTATTTT
cdr3_aa: CASRRAASTDTQYF

j_call: TRBJ2-7
d_call: TRBD2
clone_size: -
v_call: TRBV7-2
cdr3_nt: TGTGCCAGCAGCCAGGGACTAGCGAACTACGAGCAGTACTTC
cdr3_aa: CASSQGLANYEQYF

j_call: TRBJ1-5
d_call: -
clone_size: few
v_call: TRBV15
cdr3_nt: TGTGCCACCAGCAGAGATGGGCAGCCCAATCAGCCCCAGCATTTT
cdr3_aa: CATSRDGQPNQPQHF

j_call: TRBJ2-2
d_call: TRBD2
clone_size: -
v_call: TRBV5-1
cdr3_nt: TGCGCCAGCAGCTTGACCCCGGGACTAGCGGATACCGGGGAGCTGTTTTTT
cdr3_aa: CASSLTPGLADTGELFF

j_call: TRBJ2-5
d_call: TRBD2
clone_size: -
v_call: TRBV10-1
cdr3_nt: TGCGCCAGCAGTGAGGGACTAGCGGGGATTAAAGAGACCCAGTACTTC
cdr3_aa: CASSEGLAGIKETQYF

j_call: TRBJ1-1
d_call: TRBD1
clone_size: few
v_call: TRBV6-6
cdr3_nt: TGTGCCAGCAGTTCTCCTCTAACCGGGACAGAGAATGAAGCTTTCTTT
cdr3_aa: CASSSPLTGTENEAFF

j_call: TRBJ1-1
d_call: -
clone_size: -
v_call: TRBV5-5
cdr3_nt: TGTGCCAGCAGCTTCAGCACAGGGATGAACACTGAAGCTTTCTTT
cdr3_aa: CASSFSTGMNTEAFF